Listed below are T cell receptor beta chains from one sample, sequenced in a study of shared clonotypes between healthy human individuals. Profiled with immunoSEQ multiplex PCR; TCRdb holds only in-frame clones, not every one. The table shows some 980,000 clones, with 76% occurring only once. Sequenced: memory CD4+ T cells sorted from blood. The receptors originated from a man aged 18 to 29 in good health. CDR3s include the opening cysteine and the closing phenylalanine or tryptophan. The D gene is left open where the match is weak. Size tells how often a clone was seen (once, few, many) or the class of an expanded clone, and some rows leave it out.

abundance,d_gene,v_gene,j_gene,CDR3aa,CDR3nt
many,.,TRBV6-1,TRBJ2-5,CASSEGIVETQYF,TGTGCCAGCAGTGAAGGAATCGTCGAGACCCAGTACTTC
.,TRBD1,TRBV19,TRBJ2-5,CASSTGGRETQYF,TGTGCCAGTAGTACAGGGGGCAGAGAGACCCAGTACTTC
.,.,TRBV6-5,TRBJ2-7,CASSPRDGPYEQYF,TGTGCCAGCAGTCCTCGGGACGGACCCTACGAGCAGTACTTC
.,.,TRBV10-3,TRBJ2-7,CAISEGVAEQYF,TGTGCCATCAGTGAAGGGGTTGCCGAGCAGTACTTC
.,.,TRBV28,TRBJ2-2,CASSLRVARTSNTGELFF,TGTGCCAGCAGTTTAAGGGTGGCGAGGACTTCGAACACCGGGGAGCTGTTTTTT
once,TRBD2,TRBV30,TRBJ2-2,CAWSVLAGVTGELFF,TGTGCCTGGAGTGTTTTGGCGGGAGTCACCGGGGAGCTGTTTTTT
.,TRBD1,TRBV5-1,TRBJ1-6,CASSFSTGDSPLHF,TGCGCCAGCAGCTTCTCCACAGGGGATTCACCCCTCCACTTT
.,.,TRBV14,TRBJ1-1,CASSGPGGTEAFF,TGTGCCAGCAGCGGACCGGGGGGCACTGAAGCTTTCTTT
.,TRBD2,TRBV9,TRBJ2-2,CASSKDSGGAYTGELFF,TGTGCCAGCAGCAAAGACAGCGGGGGAGCCTACACCGGGGAGCTGTTTTTT
.,TRBD1,TRBV9,TRBJ1-2,CASSPGQSVIGYTF,TGTGCCAGCAGCCCGGGACAGTCAGTCATCGGCTACACCTTC
once,TRBD1,TRBV19,TRBJ1-1,CASSPTGQGMNTEAFF,TGTGCCAGTAGTCCTACAGGACAGGGAATGAACACTGAAGCTTTCTTT
.,.,TRBV7-9,TRBJ2-1,CASSLTGLNEQFF,TGTGCCAGCAGCTTAACGGGCCTCAATGAGCAGTTCTTC
.,.,TRBV5-1,TRBJ2-3,CASSIDSVDTQYF,TGCGCCAGCAGCATTGACAGTGTAGATACGCAGTATTTT
.,TRBD2,TRBV6-1,TRBJ2-7,CASSERCGRVCEQYF,TGTGCCAGCAGTGAAAGGTGCGGGAGGGTTTGCGAGCAGTACTTC
.,.,TRBV25-1,TRBJ2-5,CASSEGGAGSFGQYF,TGTGCCAGCAGTGAAGGAGGCGCCGGCTCCTTTGGTCAGTACTTC
.,TRBD1,TRBV10-3,TRBJ1-2,CAIRQGAEVRNGYTF,TGTGCCATCCGACAGGGGGCGGAAGTACGGAATGGCTACACCTTC
.,TRBD2,TRBV10-3,TRBJ2-1,CAISEAPGLEHEQFF,TGTGCCATCAGTGAGGCCCCGGGACTAGAGCACGAGCAGTTCTTC
.,.,TRBV30,TRBJ1-5,CAWAPGFSNQPQHF,TGTGCCTGGGCCCCGGGCTTTAGCAATCAGCCCCAGCATTTT
.,.,TRBV7-2,TRBJ2-1,CASSLVWSSYNEQFF,TGTGCCAGCAGCTTAGTGTGGAGCTCCTACAATGAGCAGTTCTTC
.,.,TRBV7-2,TRBJ2-7,CASSLGSYSYEQYF,TGTGCCAGCAGCTTAGGCAGCTACTCCTACGAGCAGTACTTC
.,.,TRBV27,TRBJ1-6,CASSTRQDSPLHF,TGTGCCAGCAGTACCCGACAGGATTCACCCCTCCACTTT
.,TRBD1,TRBV19,TRBJ2-3,CASSIQQGRTDTQYF,TGTGCCAGTAGTATCCAACAGGGGCGCACAGATACGCAGTATTTT
.,TRBD2,TRBV7-9,TRBJ2-5,CASSLGELASKTQYF,TGTGCCAGCAGCTTGGGGGAACTAGCGAGTAAGACCCAGTACTTC
many,.,TRBV4-3,TRBJ2-7,CASSQDLGGYYEQYF,TGCGCCAGCAGCCAAGATTTGGGGGGCTACTACGAGCAGTACTTC
.,TRBD2,TRBV5-1,TRBJ2-1,CASSSGTSGRASNEQFF,TGCGCCAGCAGCTCAGGGACTAGCGGGAGGGCCAGCAATGAGCAGTTCTTC
.,TRBD1,TRBV28,TRBJ1-6,CASSVIRTGVNSPLHF,TGTGCCAGCAGTGTTATAAGGACAGGGGTTAATTCACCCCTCCACTTT
few,TRBD1,TRBV2,TRBJ1-6,CASSGQGGSPLHF,TGTGCCAGCAGTGGACAGGGAGGGTCACCCCTCCACTTT
.,TRBD2,TRBV10-3,TRBJ2-1,CAISESGGDYNEQFF,TGTGCCATCAGTGAGTCGGGGGGGGACTACAATGAGCAGTTCTTC
.,.,TRBV19,TRBJ1-2,CASLPRRTALDGYTF,TGTGCCAGCCTCCCCAGAAGGACGGCGTTGGATGGCTACACCTTC
.,.,TRBV19,TRBJ2-5,CASSIFRDQETQYF,TGTGCCAGTAGTATATTCAGGGACCAAGAGACCCAGTACTTC
.,.,TRBV6-5,TRBJ2-3,CASSPRLGPTDTQYF,TGTGCCAGCAGCCCTAGACTAGGTCCCACAGATACGCAGTATTTT
few,.,TRBV6-1,TRBJ1-2,CASSEGWGQTNYGYTF,TGTGCCAGCAGTGAAGGGTGGGGGCAGACAAACTATGGCTACACCTTC
.,TRBD1,TRBV2,TRBJ2-1,CASSTGGSFNEQFF,TGTGCCAGCAGTACAGGGGGATCCTTCAATGAGCAGTTCTTC
once,.,TRBV5-6,TRBJ2-3,CASSLVGRGGTDTQYF,TGTGCCAGCAGCTTGGTAGGTCGAGGGGGCACAGATACGCAGTATTTT
once,TRBD1,TRBV6-6,TRBJ1-4,CASSYQTGGMEKLFF,TGTGCCAGCAGTTATCAGACAGGGGGGATGGAAAAACTGTTTTTT
.,TRBD1,TRBV18,TRBJ1-2,CASSSTLGGGDGDYGYTF,TGTGCCAGCTCATCAACACTTGGAGGGGGCGATGGGGACTATGGCTACACCTTC
.,.,TRBV12-5,TRBJ2-3,CASGLKARGNWAPSTDTQYF,TGTGCTAGTGGTTTGAAAGCTAGGGGAAATTGGGCGCCCTCCACAGATACGCAGTATTTT
.,TRBD1,TRBV18,TRBJ2-2,CASSPQGQGAGELFF,TGTGCCAGCTCACCGCAGGGACAGGGGGCCGGGGAGCTGTTTTTT
once,.,TRBV6-1,TRBJ2-5,CASSDSGGLETQYF,TGTGCCAGCAGTGACTCCGGAGGACTAGAGACCCAGTACTTC
.,TRBD1,TRBV6-1,TRBJ2-7,CATRTGGVGEQYF,TGTGCCACTCGGACAGGGGGCGTCGGCGAGCAGTACTTC
once,.,TRBV19,TRBJ1-6,CASSIRELDSPLHF,TGTGCCAGTAGTATCAGGGAATTAGATTCACCCCTCCACTTT
.,.,TRBV6-5,TRBJ1-2,CASSGGQYYGYTF,TGTGCCAGCAGTGGTGGACAATACTATGGCTACACCTTC
.,.,TRBV14,TRBJ2-7,CASSPLDIPSSYEQYF,TGTGCCAGCAGCCCTCTGGACATCCCGAGCTCCTACGAGCAGTACTTC
.,.,TRBV7-7,TRBJ2-2,CASSLSLSAGELFF,TGTGCTAGCAGCTTATCCCTTTCCGCCGGGGAGCTGTTTTTT
.,TRBD1,TRBV7-6,TRBJ2-5,CASSAATGGLETQYF,TGTGCCAGCAGCGCAGCGACAGGGGGCCTAGAGACCCAGTACTTC
.,TRBD2,TRBV7-3,TRBJ2-7,CASSSGLVRDPYEQYF,TGTGCCAGCAGCTCGGGACTAGTCCGGGATCCGTACGAGCAGTACTTC
.,TRBD1,TRBV5-6,TRBJ1-4,CASSLRQGRGEKLFF,TGTGCCAGCAGCCTAAGACAGGGACGAGGGGAAAAACTGTTTTTT
.,TRBD1,TRBV18,TRBJ2-7,CASSLDRAEQYF,TGTGCCAGCTCGCTCGACAGGGCCGAGCAGTACTTC
once,.,TRBV7-2,TRBJ2-2,CASIQTRGTGELFF,TGTGCCAGCATACAGACGCGGGGCACCGGGGAGCTGTTTTTT
.,TRBD2,TRBV28,TRBJ2-3,CASTRGGSADTQYF,TGTGCCAGCACGCGCGGGGGGTCGGCAGATACGCAGTATTTT
.,.,TRBV6-1,TRBJ1-2,CASSDFYGYTF,TGTGCCAGCAGTGACTTCTATGGCTACACCTTC
.,TRBD1,TRBV18,TRBJ1-2,CASSPSRTGGVGYTF,TGTGCCAGCTCACCCTCTCGGACAGGAGGGGTTGGCTACACCTTC
once,TRBD2,TRBV30,TRBJ2-1,CAWSVGLAGNNEQFF,TGTGCCTGGAGCGTCGGACTAGCGGGGAACAATGAGCAGTTCTTC
.,.,TRBV5-1,TRBJ1-1,CASSLVQGMNTEAFF,TGCGCCAGCAGCTTGGTGCAGGGTATGAACACTGAAGCTTTCTTT
.,.,TRBV6-1,TRBJ2-7,CAVRPLGTYEQYF,TGTGCCGTCCGTCCTTTAGGGACCTACGAGCAGTACTTC
.,.,TRBV4-1,TRBJ2-3,CASSQDRGSTDTQYF,TGCGCCAGCAGCCAAGATAGGGGCAGCACAGATACGCAGTATTTT
.,.,TRBV9,TRBJ2-3,CASSPNVGTPGSQYF,TGTGCCAGCAGCCCAAACGTTGGGACCCCCGGGTCTCAGTATTTT
few,TRBD1,TRBV19,TRBJ1-4,CASSGQGGEKLFF,TGTGCCAGTAGCGGACAGGGTGGAGAAAAACTGTTTTTT
.,.,TRBV11-2,TRBJ2-5,CASSRLETQYF,TGTGCCAGCAGTCGGTTAGAGACCCAGTACTTC
.,.,TRBV28,TRBJ2-5,CASSLRWRGQKETQYF,TGTGCCAGCAGTTTAAGGTGGAGGGGGCAAAAAGAGACCCAGTACTTC